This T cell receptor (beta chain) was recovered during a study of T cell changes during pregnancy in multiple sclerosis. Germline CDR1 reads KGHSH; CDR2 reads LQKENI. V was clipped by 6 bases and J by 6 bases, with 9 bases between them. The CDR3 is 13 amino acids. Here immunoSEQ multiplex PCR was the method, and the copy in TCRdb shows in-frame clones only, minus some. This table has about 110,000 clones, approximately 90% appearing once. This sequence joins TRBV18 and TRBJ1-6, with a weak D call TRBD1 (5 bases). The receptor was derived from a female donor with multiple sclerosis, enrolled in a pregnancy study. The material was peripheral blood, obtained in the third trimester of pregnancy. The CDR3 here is CASSPQGNSPLHF. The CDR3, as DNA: TGTGCCAGCTCCCCCCAGGGTAATTCACCCCTCCACTTT. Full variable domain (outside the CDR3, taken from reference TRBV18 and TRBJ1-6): NAGVMQNPRHLVRRRGQEARLRCSPMKGHSHVYWYRQLPEEGLKFMVYLQKENIIDESGMPKERFSAEFPKEGPSILRIQQVVRGDSAAYFCASSPQGNSPLHFGNGTRLTVT.